This TCR beta chain was found in a study of long-term antiretroviral therapy in people with HIV. Researchers ran immunoSEQ v3.0 at survey level. The data were produced by immunoSEQ multiplex PCR, yet TCRdb's version contains in-frame clones alone and is incomplete. The sample shows 30,000 to 40,000 clones, 86% of them seen only once. This clone was picked up a small number of times. The sequence derives from a woman between 18 and 29 years old with HIV. The source was unsorted PBMCs, collected just before starting antiretroviral therapy.

The CDR3 coding sequence is TGTGCCAGCTCCCCCCCGGGGATGAGCGGCTACACCTTC. Residues: CASSPPGMSGYTF. This rearrangement joins TRBV18 to TRBJ1-2; D is ambiguous. The V end lost 6 bases, the J end lost 8 bases, and 16 bases lay between the germline ends. Per the germline V gene, CDR1 is KGHSH and CDR2 is LQKENI. This CDR3 comprises 13 residues.